Below are 21 T cell receptor beta chains sequenced from a single sample in a study of beta chain features in type 1 diabetes. The sequenced template was cDNA made from the entire isolated RNA. Method: immunoSEQ multiplex PCR; TCRdb's copy keeps in-frame clones and lacks some. The repertoire holds approximately 140,000 clones, with about 50% as singletons. Sequencing was carried out using Tregs from blood. Source of these receptors: a man aged 18 to 30 in good health.

V is TRBV27 and J is TRBJ2-1; 12 bases line up with TRBD2. V dropped 6 bases and J dropped 4; count of bases not matched to a gene: 4. Per germline, CDR1 MNHEY and CDR2 SMNVEV (reference sequence). The CDR3 has 15 residues. The CDR3 DNA follows: TGTGCCAGCAGCCCAACTAGCGGGAGGTACAATGAGCAGTTCTTC. It translates to CASSPTSGRYNEQFF.

The sample holds a few counts of this clone. The chain recombines TRBV4-2 with TRBJ1-1, with D possibly being TRBD1 (6 bases). V was clipped by 4 bases and J by 0 bases, with 12 bases between them. From germline, CDR1 is LGHNA and CDR2 YNFKEQ. The CDR3 has 15 residues. CDR3 residues: CASSLLGGLNTEAFF. The CDR3 region has the DNA TGTGCCAGCAGCCTCCTCGGGGGGCTGAACACTGAAGCTTTCTTT.

The rearrangement links TRBV4-1 to TRBJ2-1; 8 bases are a match to TRBD2. Per the germline V gene, CDR1 is MGHRA and CDR2 is YSYEKL. The CDR3 has 18 amino acids. V gave up 0 bases and J gave up 3 bases; unmatched junction bases: 10. The CDR3 coding sequence is TGCGCCAGCAGCCAAGACCCCATGCGGGAGGCCCTCTACAATGAGCAGTTCTTC. This sequence encodes CASSQDPMREALYNEQFF.

The DNA of the CDR3 is TGTGCCAGCAGCTTAGCGTTTTATCCCCAACTAAAAGCGGGAGCGACGCCCTACGAGCAGTACTTC. Its translation: CASSLAFYPQLKAGATPYEQYF. The chain is built from TRBV7-8 and TRBJ2-7; 8 bases match TRBD2. The CDR3 runs to 22 residues. J gave up 2 bases and V 0 bases, and 24 bases lay outside the gene matches. The germline V gene has CDR1 SGHVS and CDR2 FQNEAQ.

This clone was observed a few times. The chain combines TRBV14 with TRBJ1-6; the match to TRBD1 covers 8 bases. The germline CDR1 and CDR2 sequences are SGHDN and FVKESK. Unmatched junction bases numbered 6, after V lost 1 base and J lost 7 bases. The CDR3 contains 16 residues. The CDR3 loop is CASSQVGRGRNSPLHF. Here the CDR3 DNA reads TGTGCCAGCAGCCAAGTCGGCAGGGGGCGGAATTCACCCCTCCACTTT.

The V call is TRBV4-1, the J call TRBJ2-6, with 7 bases identical to TRBD1. The germline V gene has CDR1 MGHRA and CDR2 YSYEKL. The CDR3 has 20 amino acids. V shed 1 base, J shed 1 base, and the junction held 13 bases outside the gene matches. This CDR3 reads CASSQVGRDREKSGANVLTF. The DNA of the CDR3 is TGCGCCAGCAGCCAAGTTGGGCGTGACAGGGAAAAATCTGGGGCCAACGTCCTGACTTTC.

The V and J genes are TRBV15 and TRBJ2-7, with D perhaps matching TRBD1 (5 bases). This CDR3 spans 16 amino acids. Germline lookup yields CDR1 LNHNV and CDR2 YYDKDF (reference sequence). The ends were cut back, 0 bases at V and 0 bases at J, with 12 bases in the middle. The CDR3 coding sequence is TGTGCCACCAGCAGAGATAAGGGGCACATCTCCTACGAGCAGTACTTC. Encoded protein: CATSRDKGHISYEQYF.

V and J are TRBV6-5 and TRBJ1-2, with 11 bases aligning to TRBD1. There are 13 residues in the CDR3. CDR1 and CDR2 (germline): MNHEY, SVGAGI. V was pared by 5 bases and J by 4 bases, with 0 bases of the junction left unmatched. CDR3 bases: TGTGCCAGCAGTGGGACAGGGGGCTATGGCTACACCTTC. Its translation: CASSGTGGYGYTF.

The chain uses TRBV11-2 and TRBJ2-2; the D gene is possibly TRBD1 (5 bases). The CDR3 has 17 amino acids. Trimming stripped 3 bases from V and 3 bases from J, with 17 bases between. Germline CDR1 is SGHAT and CDR2 is FQNNGV. CDR3 protein: CASSFLYGARDTGELFF. CDR3 in DNA: TGTGCCAGCAGCTTCCTTTATGGGGCCCGGGACACCGGGGAGCTGTTTTTT.

The chain has TRBV5-6 and TRBJ2-3; 13 bases agree with TRBD2. The germline V gene has CDR1 SGHDT and CDR2 YYEEEE. This CDR3 spans 15 amino acids. V trimming: 4 bases; J trimming: 6 bases; junction bases outside the gene matches: 5. In nucleotides, the CDR3 is TGTGCCAGCAGCCCTGGACTAGCGGGAGCGGATACGCAGTATTTT. It specifies CASSPGLAGADTQYF.

The chain carries TRBV6-5 and TRBJ2-3; D might be TRBD1 (6 bases). The V and J ends lost 4 bases and 6 bases respectively, with 14 bases between them. The germline V gene has CDR1 MNHEY and CDR2 SVGAGI. There are 14 residues in the CDR3. The CDR3 sequence is CASSFSGALDTQYF. CDR3 DNA sequence: TGTGCCAGCAGTTTTTCAGGGGCCTTGGATACGCAGTATTTT.

V gene TRBV29-1 combines with J gene TRBJ1-1; D may be TRBD1 (6 bases). Germline CDR1 reads SQVTM; CDR2 reads ANQGSEA. Trimming pared 6 bases from V and 5 bases from J, leaving 16 bases between. This CDR3 spans 13 amino acids. CDR3 nucleotides: TGCAGCGTGAGGACCGGGACAACTACTGAAGCTTTCTTT. It specifies CSVRTGTTTEAFF.

The genes are TRBV19 and TRBJ2-2; D might be TRBD1 (6 bases). CDR1 and CDR2 (germline): LNHDA, SQIVND (reference sequence). Trimming left V 7 bases short and J 3 bases short, with 15 bases between. There are 15 residues in the CDR3. The CDR3 region is CASIGRGGYTGELFF. The CDR3 bases are TGTGCCAGTATCGGCAGGGGCGGATACACCGGGGAGCTGTTTTTT.

The genes are TRBV19 and TRBJ2-1, with 7 bases identical to TRBD1. The CDR3 spans 15 residues. The ends lost 4 bases at V and 4 bases at J; junction bases unmatched: 7. Looked up from germline, CDR1 is LNHDA and CDR2 is SQIVND (reference sequence). The CDR3 bases are TGTGCCAGTAGTAATCGACAGGGCACATACAATGAGCAGTTCTTC. Translation: CASSNRQGTYNEQFF.

The V gene is TRBV9, the J gene TRBJ2-2; TRBD1 agrees at 8 bases. The V segment lost 4 bases and the J segment 3 bases; nucleotides outside the gene matches: 8. The germline gives CDR1 SGDLS, CDR2 YYNGEE. This CDR3 region has 16 residues. The CDR3: CASSRRQGLDTGELFF. As DNA, the CDR3 is TGTGCCAGCAGCAGAAGACAGGGGCTGGACACCGGGGAGCTGTTTTTT.

This clone turned up a few times. This chain links TRBV29-1 with TRBJ1-2; D perhaps matches TRBD1 (6 bases). V lost 7 bases to trimming and J lost 8 bases, with 20 bases between them. The CDR3 extends over 13 amino acids. Per germline, CDR1 SQVTM and CDR2 ANQGSEA. The CDR3 DNA sequence: TGCAGCGCCAAAGGGCGGGGGGCCATGGGCTACACCTTC. Its translation is CSAKGRGAMGYTF.

The rearrangement links TRBV18 to TRBJ1-2; D remains unclear. CDR1 is KGHSH and CDR2 is LQKENI in the germline V gene. CDR3 length: 13 amino acids. The V end lost 2 bases, the J end lost 7 bases, and 11 bases lay between the germline ends. CDR3 coding DNA: TGTGCCAGCTCACCATTCGGTGTAGCTGGCTACACCTTC. It encodes CASSPFGVAGYTF.

J is TRBJ2-7 and V is TRBV7-9, with 7 bases aligning to TRBD1. Germline loops: CDR1 SEHNR, CDR2 FQNEAQ (reference sequence). The CDR3 runs to 13 residues. J lost 6 bases, V lost 2 bases, and 4 bases had no gene match. CDR3 sequence reads: CASSLTGESEQYF. The CDR3 DNA follows: TGTGCCAGCAGCTTAACAGGGGAAAGCGAGCAGTACTTC.

The rearrangement uses TRBV5-1 and TRBJ2-5; 9 bases map to TRBD1. Germline V CDR1 and CDR2: SGHRS, YFSETQ. J gave up 3 bases and V 9 bases, and 15 bases lay outside the gene matches. The CDR3 is 16 residues long. Here the CDR3 reads CATGTGLGRLEETQYF. For the CDR3, the DNA is TGCGCCACCGGGACAGGGCTTGGCCGTTTAGAAGAGACCCAGTACTTC.

The chain combines TRBV2 with TRBJ2-7; 7 nucleotides agree with TRBD1. With V trimmed by 5 bases and J by 0 bases, 13 bases remained unmatched. CDR1 is SNHLY, CDR2 FYNNEI, per germline. This CDR3 contains 17 residues. CDR3 DNA sequence: TGTGCCAGCAGTTTTAAGGTTTTCAGGGGGACCTCCTACGAGCAGTACTTC. It translates to CASSFKVFRGTSYEQYF.

V gene TRBV28 combines with J gene TRBJ1-2, with D maybe TRBD1 (5 bases). CDR1 is MDHEN, CDR2 SYDVKM, per germline. V lost 6 bases and J 4 bases, leaving 9 bases between the germline ends. CDR3 length: 12 residues. The CDR3 DNA sequence: TGTGCCAGCAGCACCGGGGGCTATGGCTACACCTTC. This sequence encodes CASSTGGYGYTF.